These 27 T cell receptor beta chains originate from one sample sequenced in a study of OX40 agonist ivuxolimab in advanced cancers. The method was immunoSEQ multiplex PCR; TCRdb's version includes in-frame clones alone and lacks a portion of them. The sample yields approximately 100,000 clones, under 90% seen once. The specimen comprised CD4+ or CD8+ T cells sorted from blood, sampled in a trial of the OX40 agonist ivuxolimab. The source of these receptors is an adult with an advanced solid tumor such as melanoma, head and neck, liver or kidney cancer.

V usage is TRBV4-1 and J usage is TRBJ2-1; 11 bases match TRBD1. In germline, CDR1 is MGHRA, CDR2 YSYEKL. J was trimmed by 9 bases and V by 1 base; bases with no gene match: 5. The CDR3 contains 15 residues. This chain's CDR3 is CASSQAGQGAGEQFF. CDR3 in DNA: TGCGCCAGCAGCCAAGCCGGACAGGGGGCAGGTGAGCAGTTCTTC.

The chain joins TRBV7-8 to TRBJ2-1; D remains ambiguous. The V end was cut by 7 bases, the J end by 5 bases, with 12 bases between. CDR1 is SGHVS and CDR2 is FQNEAQ in the germline V gene. CDR3 length: 13 residues. The CDR3 DNA is TGTGCCAGCATTAACTCGTGGGACAATGAGCAGTTCTTC. This encodes CASINSWDNEQFF.

In its sample, this clone was seen a few times. This chain connects TRBV9 to TRBJ2-2; D unresolved. The germline V and J ends were trimmed by 3 bases and 6 bases, with 6 bases remaining between them. The V gene's germline CDR1 is SGDLS and CDR2 YYNGEE. The CDR3 runs 12 residues. The CDR3 coding sequence is TGTGCCAGCAGCGCCATATCCGGGGAGCTGTTTTTT. It yields the protein CASSAISGELFF.

The rearrangement uses TRBV7-9 and TRBJ1-1, with a possible D match to TRBD1 (5 bases). Germline V CDR1 and CDR2: SEHNR, FQNEAQ (reference sequence). The CDR3 length is 13 residues. V lost 5 bases, J lost 5 bases, and 12 bases lay in between. CDR3 residues: CASSNREGTEAFF. CDR3 sequence (DNA): TGTGCCAGCAGCAACCGGGAGGGGACTGAAGCTTTCTTT.

J is TRBJ1-2 and V is TRBV11-1; TRBD1 might be the D (6 bases). V lost 5 bases to trimming and J lost 5 bases, with 21 bases between them. The CDR3 length is 16 residues. In germline, CDR1 is SGHAT, CDR2 FQDESV (reference sequence). This CDR3 is CASSPDLTGTNYGYTF. The CDR3 DNA reads as TGTGCCAGCAGCCCCGACCTCACAGGGACCAATTATGGCTACACCTTC.

The rearrangement uses TRBV6-1 and TRBJ2-6; D call uncertain. The V and J ends lost 1 base and 0 bases respectively, with 10 bases between them. There are 17 residues in the CDR3. Germline lookup yields CDR1 MNHNS and CDR2 SASEGT. Here the CDR3 reads CASSEVGRTSGANVLTF. CDR3 DNA sequence: TGTGCCAGCAGTGAAGTTGGGCGGACCTCTGGGGCCAACGTCCTGACTTTC.

This chain uses TRBV27 with TRBJ2-5; D is ambiguous. Germline assignment: CDR1 MNHEY and CDR2 SMNVEV (reference sequence). The V end was cut by 4 bases, the J end by 0 bases, with 6 bases between. CDR3 length equals 13 residues. The CDR3 loop is CASSYSYQETQYF. The CDR3 DNA sequence: TGTGCCAGCAGTTATTCGTACCAAGAGACCCAGTACTTC.

The chain recombines TRBV27 with TRBJ2-1, with D perhaps TRBD1 or TRBD2 (7 bases each). The CDR3 covers 13 residues. Trimming took off 3 bases at V and 10 bases at J, with 13 bases between the two ends. Germline-derived CDR1 and CDR2 are MNHEY and SMNVEV (reference sequence). CDR3 coding DNA: TGTGCCAGCAGTTTCCGAGCGGGACAGGAGCAGTTCTTC. Amino acid sequence: CASSFRAGQEQFF.

The CDR3 sequence is CATSSRDSTDTQYF. In nucleotides, the CDR3 is TGTGCCACCAGCAGCCGGGACAGCACAGATACGCAGTATTTT. The gene calls are TRBV15 and TRBJ2-3; D possibly matches TRBD1 or TRBD2 (5 bases each). With 3 bases removed from V and 0 bases from J, the gap between germline ends came to 7 bases. The germline CDR1 and CDR2 sequences are LNHNV and YYDKDF (reference sequence). There are 14 residues in the CDR3. The whole variable domain, remainder taken from reference TRBV15 and TRBJ2-3, is DAMVIQNPRYQVTQFGKPVTLSCSQTLNHNVMYWYQQKSSQAPKLLFHYYDKDFNNEADTPDNFQSRRPNTSFCFLDIRSPGLGDTAMYLCATSSRDSTDTQYFGPGTRLTVL.

This chain joins TRBV7-2 and TRBJ2-1, with 9 bases aligning to TRBD2. Germline-derived CDR1 and CDR2 are SGHTA and FQGNSA. V trimming: 1 base; J trimming: 3 bases; junction bases outside the gene matches: 10. This CDR3 contains 18 residues. The chain's CDR3 is CASSLERELAGFYNEQFF. CDR3 DNA: TGTGCCAGCAGCTTAGAACGTGAACTAGCGGGCTTCTACAATGAGCAGTTCTTC.

The V call is TRBV14, the J call TRBJ2-5; no clear D. The DNA end is more similar to TRBJ2-7, so the J call may be wrong. The CDR3 is 13 amino acids. Germline loops: CDR1 SGHDN, CDR2 FVKESK. The CDR3 DNA reads as TGTGCCAGCAGCCAAGGCGACCCCTACGAGCAGTACTTC. It specifies CASSQGDPYEQYF.

This clone appeared once. V and J are TRBV19 and TRBJ2-1; 10 bases line up with TRBD2. J lost 7 bases, V lost 4 bases, and 7 bases had no gene match. The V gene's germline CDR1 is LNHDA and CDR2 SQIVND (reference sequence). This CDR3 region has 15 residues. CDR3 DNA sequence: TGTGCCAGTAGTAAGAGCGGGAGGGCCGGGAATGAGCAGTTCTTC. It yields the protein CASSKSGRAGNEQFF.

The V call is TRBV18, the J call TRBJ2-7, with TRBD1 matching 8 bases. The V gene end was trimmed by 6 bases and the J gene end by 5 bases; junction bases not matched to a gene: 6. From germline, CDR1 is KGHSH and CDR2 LQKENI. The CDR3 spans 13 residues. DNA of the CDR3: TGTGCCAGCTCCCCCGCAGGGGGCGACGAGCAGTACTTC. Amino acid sequence: CASSPAGGDEQYF.

The rearrangement uses TRBV7-3 and TRBJ2-1; 12 positions agree with TRBD2. There are 19 residues in the CDR3. Unmatched junction bases numbered 10, after V lost 0 bases and J lost 4 bases. CDR1 is SGHTA, CDR2 FQGTGA, per germline. Here the CDR3 DNA reads TGTGCCAGCAGCTTAACGCGACTAGCGGGGGAGAAACGATACAATGAGCAGTTCTTC. Translation: CASSLTRLAGEKRYNEQFF.

The chain combines TRBV7-2 with TRBJ2-2, with D possibly matching TRBD1 (5 bases). The CDR3 contains 15 residues. V was clipped by 5 bases and J by 0 bases, with 10 bases between them. Germline CDR1 and CDR2: SGHTA and FQGNSA. The CDR3 DNA reads as TGTGCCAGCAGCGACAGAATAACGAACACCGGGGAGCTGTTTTTT. Translated, it gives CASSDRITNTGELFF.

J is TRBJ1-2 and V is TRBV6-1, with 7 bases fitting TRBD1. The CDR3 extends over 14 amino acids. From germline, CDR1 is MNHNS and CDR2 SASEGT. With 6 bases clipped from V and 0 bases from J, the junction kept 4 bases outside the gene matches. The CDR3 here is CASRPGTANYGYTF. The CDR3 DNA is TGTGCCAGCAGACCCGGGACAGCTAACTATGGCTACACCTTC.

This clone was recorded a few times. The chain recombines TRBV15 with TRBJ1-1; a weak D match, TRBD1 (6 bases). The CDR3 loop spans 15 amino acids. Trimming shortened V by 2 bases and J by 3 bases, and 13 bases separated the two germline ends. Germline V gene lookup returns CDR1 LNHNV and CDR2 YYDKDF (reference sequence). The CDR3 DNA follows: TGTGCCACCAGCAGATGGGGGGCAGGGGACACTGAAGCTTTCTTT. Its protein product is CATSRWGAGDTEAFF.

The V and J genes are TRBV10-1 and TRBJ2-7, with 9 bases aligning to TRBD1. The CDR3 sequence is 16 residues long. The germline V gene has CDR1 WNHNN and CDR2 SYGVQD (reference sequence). J was trimmed by 3 bases and V by 10 bases; bases with no gene match: 16. The CDR3 DNA is TGCGCCAACCCCAGGGCCCCGGGACAGGGAGGCTACGAGCAGTACTTC. Translated: CANPRAPGQGGYEQYF.

This rearrangement joins TRBV5-1 to TRBJ2-5, with 7 nucleotides matching TRBD2. Trimming removed 1 base from V and 5 bases from J; junction bases left unmatched: 8. CDR3 size: 15 residues. Germline CDR1 reads SGHRS; CDR2 reads YFSETQ. This chain's CDR3 is CASSLRWGGEETQYF. The CDR3 nucleotides are TGCGCCAGCAGCTTGAGGTGGGGGGGTGAGGAGACCCAGTACTTC. The full variable domain, its missing parts supplied by reference TRBV5-1 and TRBJ2-5, is KAGVTQTPRYLIKTRGQQVTLSCSPISGHRSVSWYQQTPGQGLQFLFEYFSETQRNKGNFPGRFSGRQFSNSRSEMNVSTLELGDSALYLCASSLRWGGEETQYFGPGTRLLVL.

The chain has TRBV6-6 and TRBJ1-1; weak D call: TRBD1 (6 bases). The germline V gene has CDR1 MNHNY and CDR2 SVGAGI (reference sequence). V lost 6 bases and J 8 bases, leaving 10 bases between the germline ends. This CDR3 is 11 amino acids long. CDR3 sequence (DNA): TGTGCCAGCAGAGAAGACAGGGAAGCTTTCTTT. Translated, it gives CASREDREAFF.

V usage is TRBV2 and J usage is TRBJ2-7; 7 bases agree with TRBD2. Germline values: CDR1 SNHLY, CDR2 FYNNEI. The CDR3 has 16 residues. The V segment lost 5 bases and the J segment 6 bases; nucleotides outside the gene matches: 16. CDR3 in amino acids: CASSPSGGDLRREQYF. CDR3 DNA: TGTGCCAGCAGTCCCTCTGGGGGGGACCTTCGCCGCGAGCAGTACTTC. The full variable domain, its missing parts supplied by reference TRBV2 and TRBJ2-7, is EPEVTQTPSHQVTQMGQEVILRCVPISNHLYFYWYRQILGQKVEFLVSFYNNEISEKSEIFDDQFSVERPDGSNFTLKIRSTKLEDSAMYFCASSPSGGDLRREQYFGPGTRLTVT.

This chain connects TRBV5-1 to TRBJ2-6; 9 bases are shared with TRBD1. This CDR3 comprises 16 residues. CDR1 SGHRS and CDR2 YFSETQ come from the germline V gene. With 0 bases clipped from V and 2 bases from J, the junction kept 0 bases outside the gene matches. The chain's CDR3 is CASSLGTGAGANVLTF. For the CDR3, the DNA is TGCGCCAGCAGCTTGGGGACAGGGGCTGGGGCCAACGTCCTGACTTTC.

V gene TRBV10-3 combines with J gene TRBJ1-5, with 7 positions matching TRBD1. The CDR3 covers 14 residues. The germline V gene has CDR1 ENHRY and CDR2 SYGVKD. J gave up 8 bases and V 2 bases, and 6 bases lay outside the gene matches. The DNA for the CDR3 is TGTGCCATCAGTGAGGGCAGGGGGTTTGAGCCCCAGCATTTT. Its protein product is CAISEGRGFEPQHF.

The chain links TRBV7-8 to TRBJ2-2; TRBD1 matches 9 bases. The CDR3 sequence is 15 residues long. V shed 4 bases and J 5 bases; nucleotides not matched to a gene: 5. Germline V gene sequence: CDR1 SGHVS, CDR2 FQNEAQ. The CDR3 nucleotides read TGTGCCAGCAGCTCGGGACAGGGAGAGACCGGGGAGCTGTTTTTT. Protein: CASSSGQGETGELFF.

This chain joins TRBV4-3 and TRBJ2-7, with a possible D match to TRBD2 (5 bases). Germline CDR1 and CDR2: LGHNA and YSLEER. There are 14 residues in the CDR3. Trimming took off 0 bases at V and 2 bases at J, with 8 bases between the two ends. CDR3 nucleotide sequence: TGCGCCAGCAGCCAAGAGAGCGGACCCTACGAGCAGTACTTC. Protein: CASSQESGPYEQYF.

V usage is TRBV7-2 and J usage is TRBJ2-7, with D unclear. The length of the CDR3 is 15 residues. Germline V gives CDR1 SGHTA, CDR2 FQGNSA. The V end was cut by 3 bases, the J end by 2 bases, with 14 bases between. This CDR3 is CASSLLASETYEQYF. CDR3 bases: TGTGCCAGCAGCTTGCTTGCCAGCGAGACCTACGAGCAGTACTTC.

This clone appeared once. The chain has TRBV7-2 and TRBJ1-1; D gene uncertain. With 0 bases removed from V and 4 bases from J, the gap between germline ends came to 6 bases. There are 13 residues in the CDR3. In germline, CDR1 is SGHTA, CDR2 FQGNSA. CDR3 residues: CASSLAPGTEAFF. CDR3 coding DNA: TGTGCCAGCAGCTTAGCCCCTGGCACTGAAGCTTTCTTT.